This T cell receptor beta chain was sequenced in a study of T cells expressing NK-cell markers (dated by TCRdb to about 2020). Looking at the study overall: TCR beta-chain repertoires were profiled in sorted CD3+CD56+NKG2C+, CD3+CD56+NKG2C- and CD3+CD56-NKG2C+ T-cell subsets from several donors. Among the eight sequenced donors, seven were HCMV-seropositive and one was HCMV-seronegative. All eight donors whose samples were sequenced were randomly selected healthy volunteers, three of them men and five women. Sequencing of the libraries produced 2 x 150 bp reads on Illumina HiSeq 2000/2500, MiSeq or NextSeq. Here is what the overall study found, with its caveats: Whether the expanded NKG2C-expressing T cell clones were specific for HCMV antigens was left unclear. In roughly 6 donors, the dominant CD3+CD56+NKG2C+ clonotypes were found to rank among the top 10 CD8+ clonotypes and to make up roughly 1.0-7.0% of CD8+ T cells. Those dominant clonotypes were again the most abundant among CD3+CD56-NKG2C+ cells in a handful of donors, at 28.3-60.1%.

The sample was run on an Illumina HiSeq 2000. 5'RACE template switching, by which a universal primer site and unique molecular identifiers were added, was used to make TCR beta cDNA libraries. Synthesis of cDNA was primed from the TCR beta constant segment and was followed by two consecutive PCR amplification steps. The original methods were these. MIGEC was used to demultiplex reads and group the reads by UMI, and MiTCR was used to assemble and quantify clonotypes. To exclude erroneous sequences, any TCR cDNA sequence not supported by at least two reads was discarded. Downstream repertoire analysis used the tcR package, and clonotypes were matched across fractions by CDR3 nucleotide sequence plus V segment. VDJmatch was used to annotate antigen specificity against VDJdb, with one amino acid substitution in CDR3 allowed. The reads were reprocessed in TCRdb, with one entry per CDR3 protein sequence and no accompanying DNA. None of the V and J calls come from the authors' own analysis; TCRdb made them. This sample's table carries more than 400,000 distinct CDR3 sequences. Jointly, the top ten make up 7.3% of the sample.

CDR1 and CDR2 were assigned from the germline V gene (reference sequence) as DFQATT and SNEGSKA. Counted from cysteine to phenylalanine, this CDR3 has 14 amino acids. No DNA is listed. To determine HCMV serostatus, a commercial ELISA kit was used to detect HCMV-specific IgG in serum. Peripheral blood mononuclear cells were isolated from blood by Ficoll density gradient centrifugation. Remarks on this clonotype: It lacks a known antigen.

The sequence joins TRBV20-1 to TRBJ2-2; the D call from TCRdb, TRBD1, cannot be confirmed without DNA. The sequencing input was blood T cells: a sorted CD56 or NKG2C T cell subset, CD4+ or CD8+ T cells, or bulk PBMC T cells (not recorded which). The origin of this receptor is a woman aged 18-70 years in good health. The CDR3 loop reads CSATGQANTGELFF.